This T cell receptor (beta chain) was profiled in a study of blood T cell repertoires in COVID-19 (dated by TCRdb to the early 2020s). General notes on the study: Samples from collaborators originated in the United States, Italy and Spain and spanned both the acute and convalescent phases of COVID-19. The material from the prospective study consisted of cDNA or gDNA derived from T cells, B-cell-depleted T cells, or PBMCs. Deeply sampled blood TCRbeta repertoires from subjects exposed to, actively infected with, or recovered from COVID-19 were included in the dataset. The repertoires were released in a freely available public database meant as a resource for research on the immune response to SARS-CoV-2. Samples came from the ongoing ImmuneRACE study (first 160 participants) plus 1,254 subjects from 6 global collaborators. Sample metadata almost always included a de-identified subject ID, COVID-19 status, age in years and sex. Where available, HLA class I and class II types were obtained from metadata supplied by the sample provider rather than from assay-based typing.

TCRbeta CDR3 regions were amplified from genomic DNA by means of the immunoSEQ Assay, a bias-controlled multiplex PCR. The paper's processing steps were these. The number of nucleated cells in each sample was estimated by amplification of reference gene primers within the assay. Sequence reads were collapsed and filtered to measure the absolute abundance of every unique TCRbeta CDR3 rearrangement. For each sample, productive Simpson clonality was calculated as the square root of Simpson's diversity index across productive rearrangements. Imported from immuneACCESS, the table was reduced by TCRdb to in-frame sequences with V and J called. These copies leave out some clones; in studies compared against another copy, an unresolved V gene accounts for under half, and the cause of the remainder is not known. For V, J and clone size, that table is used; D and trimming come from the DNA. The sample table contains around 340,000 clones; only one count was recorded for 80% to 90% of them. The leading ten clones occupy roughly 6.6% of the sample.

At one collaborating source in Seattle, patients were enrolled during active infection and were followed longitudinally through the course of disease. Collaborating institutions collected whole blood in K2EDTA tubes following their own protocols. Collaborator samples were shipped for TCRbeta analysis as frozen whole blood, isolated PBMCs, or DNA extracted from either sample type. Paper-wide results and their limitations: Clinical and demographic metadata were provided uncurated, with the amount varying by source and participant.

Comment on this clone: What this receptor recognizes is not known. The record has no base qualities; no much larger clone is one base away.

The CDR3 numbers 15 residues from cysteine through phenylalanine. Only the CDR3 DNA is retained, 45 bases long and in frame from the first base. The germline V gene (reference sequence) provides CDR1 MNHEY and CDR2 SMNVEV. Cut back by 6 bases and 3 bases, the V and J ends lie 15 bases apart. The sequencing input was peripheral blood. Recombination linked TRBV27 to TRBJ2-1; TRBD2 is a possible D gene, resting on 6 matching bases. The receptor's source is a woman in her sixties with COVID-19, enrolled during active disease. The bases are TGTGCCAGCAGCACTGACCCGGGACTCTACAATGAGCAGTTCTTC. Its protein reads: CASSTDPGLYNEQFF.